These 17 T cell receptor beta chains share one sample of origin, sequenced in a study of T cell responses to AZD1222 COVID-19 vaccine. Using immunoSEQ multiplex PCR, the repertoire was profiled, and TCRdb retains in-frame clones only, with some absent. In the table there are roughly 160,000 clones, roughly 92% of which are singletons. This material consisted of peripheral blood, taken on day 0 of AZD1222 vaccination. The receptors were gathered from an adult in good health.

CDR3 sequence reads: CASSQDWQDNSPLHF. The CDR3 coding sequence is TGTGCCAGCAGCCAAGATTGGCAAGATAATTCACCCCTCCACTTT. The rearrangement joins TRBV3-1 (or the pseudogene TRBV3-2) to TRBJ1-6; the D is unclear. CDR3 size: 15 residues. The germline V gene encodes CDR1 LGHDT and CDR2 YNNKEL (reference sequence). The V and J ends lost 0 bases and 5 bases respectively, with 8 bases between them.

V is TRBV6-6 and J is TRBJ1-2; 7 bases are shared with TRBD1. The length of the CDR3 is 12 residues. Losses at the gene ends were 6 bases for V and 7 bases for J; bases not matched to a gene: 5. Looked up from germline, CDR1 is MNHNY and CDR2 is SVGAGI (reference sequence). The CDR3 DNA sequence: TGTGCCAGCAGCCCCAGGGGGGGTGGCTACACCTTC. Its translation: CASSPRGGGYTF.

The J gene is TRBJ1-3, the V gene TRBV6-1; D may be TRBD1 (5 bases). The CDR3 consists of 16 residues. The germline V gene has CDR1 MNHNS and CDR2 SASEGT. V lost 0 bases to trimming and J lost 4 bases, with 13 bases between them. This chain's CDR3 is CASSEARGSRGNTIYF. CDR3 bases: TGTGCCAGCAGTGAAGCACGGGGGAGTAGGGGAAACACCATATATTTT.

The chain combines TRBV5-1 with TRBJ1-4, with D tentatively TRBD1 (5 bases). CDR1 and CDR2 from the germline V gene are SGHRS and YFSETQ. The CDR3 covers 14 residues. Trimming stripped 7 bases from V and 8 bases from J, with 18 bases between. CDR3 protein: CASSRGGGSEKLFF. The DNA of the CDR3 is TGCGCCAGCTCCCGCGGGGGGGGAAGCGAAAAACTGTTTTTT.

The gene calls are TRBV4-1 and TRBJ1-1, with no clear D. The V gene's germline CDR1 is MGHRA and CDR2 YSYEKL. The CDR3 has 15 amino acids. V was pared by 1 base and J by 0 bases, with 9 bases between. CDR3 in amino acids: CASSQGFTVNTEAFF. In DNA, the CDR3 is TGCGCCAGCAGCCAAGGGTTTACAGTGAACACTGAAGCTTTCTTT.

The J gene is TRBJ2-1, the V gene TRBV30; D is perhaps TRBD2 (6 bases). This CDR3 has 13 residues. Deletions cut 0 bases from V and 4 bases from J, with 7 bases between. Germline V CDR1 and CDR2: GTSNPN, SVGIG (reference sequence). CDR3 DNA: TGTGCCTGGAGTGTACGGGAGTACAATGAGCAGTTCTTC. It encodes CAWSVREYNEQFF.

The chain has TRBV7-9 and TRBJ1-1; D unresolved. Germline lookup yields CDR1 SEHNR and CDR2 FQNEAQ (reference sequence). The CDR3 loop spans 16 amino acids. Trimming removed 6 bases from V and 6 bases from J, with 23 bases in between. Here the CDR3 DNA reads TGTGCCAGCAGTTCTTCCTCGGGCGGCGGCGAAGCTGAAGCTTTCTTT. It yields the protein CASSSSSGGGEAEAFF.

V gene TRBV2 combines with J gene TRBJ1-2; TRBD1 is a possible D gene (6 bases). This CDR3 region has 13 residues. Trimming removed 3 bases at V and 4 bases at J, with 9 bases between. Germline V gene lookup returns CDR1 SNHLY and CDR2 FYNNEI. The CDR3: CASSDRGRYGYTF. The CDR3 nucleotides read TGTGCCAGCAGTGACAGGGGTCGCTATGGCTACACCTTC.

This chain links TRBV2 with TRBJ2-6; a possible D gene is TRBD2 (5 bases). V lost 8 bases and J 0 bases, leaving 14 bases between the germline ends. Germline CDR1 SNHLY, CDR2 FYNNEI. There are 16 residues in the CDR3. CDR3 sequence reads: CASPLLGSSGANVLTF. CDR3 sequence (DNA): TGTGCCAGCCCTCTTCTAGGGAGCTCTGGGGCCAACGTCCTGACTTTC.

CDR3: CASSLRGNEQFF. The CDR3 DNA follows: TGTGCCAGCAGCCTAAGAGGGAATGAGCAGTTCTTC. V gene TRBV3-1 (or the pseudogene TRBV3-2) combines with J gene TRBJ2-1, with D maybe TRBD2 (5 bases). V lost 4 bases and J 7 bases, leaving 8 bases between the germline ends. Germline CDR1 and CDR2: LGHDT and YNNKEL (reference sequence). CDR3 length equals 12 residues.

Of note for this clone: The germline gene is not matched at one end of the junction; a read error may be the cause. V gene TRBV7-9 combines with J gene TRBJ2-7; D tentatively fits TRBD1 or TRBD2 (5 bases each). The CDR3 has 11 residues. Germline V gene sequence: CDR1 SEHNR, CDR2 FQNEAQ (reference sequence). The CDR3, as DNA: TGTGCCAGCAGCTTAGGTCCGGGACCCCACTTC. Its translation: CASSLGPGPHF.

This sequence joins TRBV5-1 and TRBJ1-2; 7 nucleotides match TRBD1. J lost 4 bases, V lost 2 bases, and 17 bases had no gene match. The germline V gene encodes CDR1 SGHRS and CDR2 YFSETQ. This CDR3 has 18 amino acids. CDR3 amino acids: CASSFESDRLPLIYGYTF. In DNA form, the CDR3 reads TGCGCCAGCAGCTTCGAATCGGACAGGTTGCCCTTAATCTATGGCTACACCTTC. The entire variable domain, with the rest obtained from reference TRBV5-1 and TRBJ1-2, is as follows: KAGVTQTPRYLIKTRGQQVTLSCSPISGHRSVSWYQQTPGQGLQFLFEYFSETQRNKGNFPGRFSGRQFSNSRSEMNVSTLELGDSALYLCASSFESDRLPLIYGYTFGSGTRLTVV.

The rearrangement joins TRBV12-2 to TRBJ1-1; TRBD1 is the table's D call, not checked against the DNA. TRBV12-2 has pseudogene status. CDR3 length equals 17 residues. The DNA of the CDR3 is TGTGCAAGTCGCCTTAAGGGACAGGGGGCGGGGAGCACTGAAGCTTTCTTT. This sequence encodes CASRLKGQGAGSTEAFF.

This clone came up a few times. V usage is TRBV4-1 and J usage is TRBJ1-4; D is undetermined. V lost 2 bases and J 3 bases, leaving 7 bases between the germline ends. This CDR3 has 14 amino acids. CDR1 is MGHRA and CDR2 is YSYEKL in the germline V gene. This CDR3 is CASSQRAANEKLFF. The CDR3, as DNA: TGCGCCAGCAGCCAAAGGGCGGCTAATGAAAAACTGTTTTTT.

CDR3 in amino acids: CASSRDQNSPLHF. In DNA form, the CDR3 reads TGCGCCAGCAGCCGGGACCAAAATTCACCCCTCCACTTT. This chain uses TRBV5-1 with TRBJ1-6; TRBD1 is a possible D gene (5 bases). This CDR3 is 13 amino acids long. V was trimmed by 4 bases and J by 7 bases, leaving 9 bases between them. Germline CDR1 is SGHRS and CDR2 is YFSETQ.

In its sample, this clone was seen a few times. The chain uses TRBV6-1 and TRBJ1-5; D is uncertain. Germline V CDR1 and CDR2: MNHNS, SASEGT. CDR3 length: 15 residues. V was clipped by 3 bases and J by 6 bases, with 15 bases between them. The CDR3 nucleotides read TGTGCCAGCAGTGAGCTCCGGGAGTTAGGTCAGCCCCAGCATTTT. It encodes CASSELRELGQPQHF.

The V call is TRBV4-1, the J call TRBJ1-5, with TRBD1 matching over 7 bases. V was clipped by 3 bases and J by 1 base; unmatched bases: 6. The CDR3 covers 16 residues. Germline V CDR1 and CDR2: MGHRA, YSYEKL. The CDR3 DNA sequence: TGCGCCAGCAGCCAGAACAGGGGTTTCAGCAATCAGCCCCAGCATTTT. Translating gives CASSQNRGFSNQPQHF.